This entry lists 5 T cell receptor beta chains sequenced from one sample in a study of blood T cell repertoires in COVID-19. Clones were sequenced by immunoSEQ multiplex PCR, and TCRdb holds only the in-frame ones, with some missing. The repertoire holds 120,000 to 150,000 clones, with 70% to 85% as singletons. The sequenced sample consisted of peripheral blood. These receptors all stem from a human donor in a cohort sampled during active COVID-19.

The chain carries TRBV14 and TRBJ2-3, with 11 nucleotides matching TRBD2. With 4 bases clipped from V and 4 bases from J, the junction kept 1 base outside the gene matches. The CDR3 has 14 residues. Germline lookup yields CDR1 SGHDN and CDR2 FVKESK. The CDR3 sequence: CASSLLAGADTQYF. As DNA, the CDR3 is TGTGCCAGCAGCCTACTAGCGGGGGCAGATACGCAGTATTTT.

The chain joins TRBV29-1 to TRBJ2-3, with a possible D match to TRBD1 (5 bases). The CDR3 extends over 15 amino acids. The germline V gene has CDR1 SQVTM and CDR2 ANQGSEA. V was trimmed by 7 bases and J by 0 bases, leaving 17 bases between them. The CDR3 DNA is TGCAGCGCCGGAACATGGCAGGGAAGCACAGATACGCAGTATTTT. Translating it yields CSAGTWQGSTDTQYF.

V is TRBV3-1 (or the pseudogene TRBV3-2) and J is TRBJ1-6; D call uncertain. Trimming took 3 bases from V and 8 from J, leaving 8 bases between them. The length of the CDR3 is 13 residues. In germline, CDR1 is LGHDT, CDR2 YNNKEL (reference sequence). The CDR3 region is CASSHQADSPLHF. CDR3 sequence (DNA): TGTGCCAGCAGCCACCAGGCTGATTCACCCCTCCACTTT.

J is TRBJ1-1 and V is TRBV18, with D perhaps matching TRBD1 (5 bases). This CDR3 comprises 15 residues. Trimming shortened V by 4 bases and J by 6 bases, and 18 bases separated the two germline ends. Germline V lookup: CDR1 KGHSH, CDR2 LQKENI. In DNA, the CDR3 is TGTGCCAGCTCACGCTCCAACGGACATGGGGCTGAAGCTTTCTTT. It translates to CASSRSNGHGAEAFF.

On this clone: A read error may account for a junction end that differs from germline. This chain joins TRBV7-7 and TRBJ2-1; TRBD2 matches at 14 bases. Germline loops: CDR1 SSHAT, CDR2 FNYEAQ (reference sequence). There are 16 residues in the CDR3. CDR3 nucleotides: TGTGCTAGCAGCCAGACTAGCGGGGGGGGTCGTGATGAGCAGTTCTTC. Protein: CASSQTSGGGRDEQFF.